Listed below are T cell receptor beta chains from one sample, sequenced in a study of blood T cell repertoires in COVID-19. TCRdb's table, derived via immunoSEQ multiplex PCR, lists solely in-frame clones and lacks some. The table records some 52,000 clones, 89% of them present only once. Material for sequencing was peripheral blood. The receptors here all came from a man aged 55 to 70 with active COVID-19. Both conserved end residues are part of each CDR3. The D gene is left open where the match is weak. Clone size is not always given. Where it is, it says once, few, many or a class for expanded clones.

d_gene	v_gene	abundance	j_gene	CDR3nt	CDR3aa
-	TRBV6-6	-	TRBJ2-7	TGTGCCAGCAGTTACTCGAGGACAGCAGAATACGAGCAGTACTTC	CASSYSRTAEYEQYF
-	TRBV7-2	-	TRBJ1-3	TGTGCCAGCAGCTTTTATACTGGAAACACCATATATTTT	CASSFYTGNTIYF
-	TRBV6-5	-	TRBJ1-2	TGTGCCAGCAGTTACTACAAGACAGGTCCGAACTATGGCTACACCTTC	CASSYYKTGPNYGYTF
-	TRBV15	-	TRBJ1-5	TGTGCCACCAGCAGTATAAAGCGGCAGCCCCAGCATTTT	CATSSIKRQPQHF
TRBD2	TRBV19	-	TRBJ2-4	TGTGCCAGTAGTATAACATCGGGGAGGGCTAACATTCAGTACTTC	CASSITSGRANIQYF
TRBD1	TRBV28	-	TRBJ2-1	TGTGCCAGCGGACAGGGAGTAGATGAGCAGTTCTTC	CASGQGVDEQFF
TRBD2	TRBV7-9	-	TRBJ2-3	TGTGCCAGCAGCCCGTTTAGGACTAGCCGGGAGGACGCAGATACGCAGTATTTT	CASSPFRTSREDADTQYF
TRBD1	TRBV6-6	-	TRBJ1-1	TGTGCCAGCAGCAGACAGGGGAATGGTGCTGAAGCTTTCTTT	CASSRQGNGAEAFF
TRBD1	TRBV5-4	-	TRBJ1-1	TGTGCCAGCAGCCGGGACAGCATGAACACTGAAGCTTTCTTT	CASSRDSMNTEAFF
-	TRBV28	-	TRBJ1-1	TGTGCCAGCTTCCACAGGTGGGCTTTCTTT	CASFHRWAFF
TRBD1	TRBV18	-	TRBJ1-1	TGTGCCAGCTCACCACAGGGGGCTACTGAAGCTTTCTTT	CASSPQGATEAFF
TRBD1	TRBV5-1	-	TRBJ2-5	TGCGCCAGCAGCTCCTTCAGGGGGCAAAGGGAGACCCAGTACTTC	CASSSFRGQRETQYF
-	TRBV24-1	-	TRBJ2-2	TGTGCCACCAGTGTCGGACTTGGGAGGTGGGCCGGGGAGCTGTTTTTT	CATSVGLGRWAGELFF
TRBD1	TRBV11-2	-	TRBJ2-1	TGTGCCAGCAGCTCGACCGACAGGGGGTCCTACAATGAGCAGTTCTTC	CASSSTDRGSYNEQFF
TRBD2	TRBV2	-	TRBJ2-3	TGTGCCAGCACAGTAGCGGGAGTGCCCACTAGCACAGATACGCAGTATTTT	CASTVAGVPTSTDTQYF
TRBD1	TRBV9	few	TRBJ1-6	TGTGCCAGCACCATAGATGGGACAGGGAATTCACCCCTCCACTTT	CASTIDGTGNSPLHF
-	TRBV7-2	-	TRBJ1-1	TGTGCCAGCAGCTTCGCCGACAGACGGAACACTGAAGCTTTCTTT	CASSFADRRNTEAFF
-	TRBV6-4	-	TRBJ1-1	TGTGCCAGCAGTGACTCGAACAAGAACACTGAAGCTTTCTTT	CASSDSNKNTEAFF
-	TRBV6-2/TRBV6-3	-	TRBJ1-2	TGTGCCAGCAGTTACTCGATCACTAGGGCCTACACCTTC	CASSYSITRAYTF
-	TRBV12-3/TRBV12-4	-	TRBJ2-2	TGTGCCAGCATCATGCAGACCGGGGAGCTGTTTTTT	CASIMQTGELFF
-	TRBV3-1/TRBV3-2	-	TRBJ2-3	TGTGCCAGCAGCCAAGATGTGCTAGCTGGCGCAGATACGCAGTATTTT	CASSQDVLAGADTQYF
TRBD2	TRBV7-9	-	TRBJ2-7	TGTGCCAGCAGCTTAGTAGGACTAGCGGCCCGCGGGCAGTACTTC	CASSLVGLAARGQYF
TRBD2	TRBV30	once	TRBJ2-7	TGTGCCTGGAGTGTACGGGGGGTAGCCTACGAGCAGTACTTC	CAWSVRGVAYEQYF
TRBD2	TRBV15	-	TRBJ2-1	TGTGCCACCAGCAGAGATAAAAGCAGCGGGAAATTGGTCAATGAGCAGTTCTTC	CATSRDKSSGKLVNEQFF
TRBD1	TRBV7-9	-	TRBJ2-1	TGTGCCAGCAGCTGGGGACAGATTTACAATGAGCAGTTCTTC	CASSWGQIYNEQFF
-	TRBV5-8	-	TRBJ1-6	TGTGCCAGCAGCGAGCCCCTAGGTAGTTCCTATAATTCACCCCTCCACTTT	CASSEPLGSSYNSPLHF
-	TRBV25-1	-	TRBJ1-2	TGTGCCAGCAGTGCCCGGGACAATACCCTGGGCTACACCTTC	CASSARDNTLGYTF
-	TRBV7-7	-	TRBJ2-1	TGTGCTAGCAGCTTAGGGCTCTTCAATGAGCAGTTCTTC	CASSLGLFNEQFF
TRBD1	TRBV27	-	TRBJ1-1	TGTGCCAGCAGTTTGACAGGGCGCACTGAAGCTTTCTTT	CASSLTGRTEAFF
TRBD1	TRBV6-5	few	TRBJ2-5	TGTGCCAGCAGTTATCGGACAGGGGGCCAAGAGACCCAGTACTTC	CASSYRTGGQETQYF
-	TRBV19	-	TRBJ2-5	TGTGCCAGTAGTATAGCTCAGCAAGAGACCCAGTACTTC	CASSIAQQETQYF
-	TRBV5-1	-	TRBJ2-1	TGCGCCAGCAGCTCCGTGCCAGGGATCTACAATGAGCAGTTCTTC	CASSSVPGIYNEQFF
-	TRBV2	-	TRBJ2-5	TGTGCCAGCAGCGCCGACATTTTCCGGGAGACCCAGTACTTC	CASSADIFRETQYF
-	TRBV14	-	TRBJ2-3	TGTGCCAGCAGCCAAGTCCCCTTGGGGGGAAGGGATACGCAGTATTTT	CASSQVPLGGRDTQYF
TRBD1	TRBV4-3	-	TRBJ2-7	TGCGCCAGCAGCCAAGAGATAGTCAGGGGGCGCGAGCAGTACTTC	CASSQEIVRGREQYF
-	TRBV19	once	TRBJ1-6	TGTGCCAGTAGTATACCGGGGGAAAACATTCGGTCACCCCTCCACTTT	CASSIPGENIRSPLHF
-	TRBV7-3	few	TRBJ1-6	TGTGCCAGCAGCTTAACGGGGAGGAATTCACCCCTCCACTTT	CASSLTGRNSPLHF
-	TRBV7-2	-	TRBJ1-3	TGTGCCAGCAGCTTAGCACTGAGCTCTGGAAACACCATATATTTT	CASSLALSSGNTIYF
-	TRBV3-1/TRBV3-2	-	TRBJ2-3	TGTGCCAGCAGCCGCGACACGGCGCGGGCGCAGTATTTT	CASSRDTARAQYF
TRBD1	TRBV7-8	few	TRBJ2-4	TGTGCCAGCAGCTTAGAAGGACAGGGGGATGGCAAAAACATTCAGTACTTC	CASSLEGQGDGKNIQYF
TRBD1	TRBV30	-	TRBJ2-1	TGTGCCTGGAGGGTGGGACAGGGGAACAATGAGCAGTTCTTC	CAWRVGQGNNEQFF
TRBD1	TRBV10-2	once	TRBJ2-7	TGCGCCAGCGGATGGGACAGGGTCCCCTACGAGCAGTACTTC	CASGWDRVPYEQYF
TRBD2	TRBV4-3	-	TRBJ2-7	TGCGCCAGCAGCCAATACGCGGGACTAGCTGGCGAGCAGTACTTC	CASSQYAGLAGEQYF
TRBD1	TRBV7-9	-	TRBJ1-1	TGTGCCAGCAGTTACAGGGGCACTGAAGCTTTCTTT	CASSYRGTEAFF